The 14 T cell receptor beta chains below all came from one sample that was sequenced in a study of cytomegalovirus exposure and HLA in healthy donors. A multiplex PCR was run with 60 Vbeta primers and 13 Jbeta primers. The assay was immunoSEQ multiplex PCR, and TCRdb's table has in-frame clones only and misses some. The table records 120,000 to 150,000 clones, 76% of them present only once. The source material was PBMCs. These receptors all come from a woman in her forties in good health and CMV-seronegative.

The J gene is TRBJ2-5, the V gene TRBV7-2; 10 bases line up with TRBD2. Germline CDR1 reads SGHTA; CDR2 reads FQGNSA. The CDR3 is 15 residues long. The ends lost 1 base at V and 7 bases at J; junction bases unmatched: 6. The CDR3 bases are TGTGCCAGCAGCTTAGAAGCGGGAGGGTACGGGACCCAGTACTTC. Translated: CASSLEAGGYGTQYF.

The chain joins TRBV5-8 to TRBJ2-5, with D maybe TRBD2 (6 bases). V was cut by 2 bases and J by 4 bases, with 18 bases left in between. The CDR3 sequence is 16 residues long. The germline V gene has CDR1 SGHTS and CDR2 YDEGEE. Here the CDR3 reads CASSLGSGVGRETQYF. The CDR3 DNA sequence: TGTGCCAGCAGCTTAGGGTCGGGAGTCGGGCGAGAGACCCAGTACTTC.

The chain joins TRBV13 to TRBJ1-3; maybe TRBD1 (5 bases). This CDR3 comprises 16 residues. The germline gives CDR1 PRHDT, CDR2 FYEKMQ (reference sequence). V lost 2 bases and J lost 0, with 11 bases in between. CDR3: CASSLRGRVSGNTIYF. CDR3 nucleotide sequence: TGTGCCAGCAGCTTAAGAGGCAGGGTCTCTGGAAACACCATATATTTT.

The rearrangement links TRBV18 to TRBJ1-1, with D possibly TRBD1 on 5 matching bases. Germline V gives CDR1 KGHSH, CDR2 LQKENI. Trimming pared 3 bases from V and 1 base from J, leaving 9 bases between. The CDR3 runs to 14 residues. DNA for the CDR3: TGTGCCAGCTCACCTTTGACAGAGAACACTGAAGCTTTCTTT. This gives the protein CASSPLTENTEAFF.

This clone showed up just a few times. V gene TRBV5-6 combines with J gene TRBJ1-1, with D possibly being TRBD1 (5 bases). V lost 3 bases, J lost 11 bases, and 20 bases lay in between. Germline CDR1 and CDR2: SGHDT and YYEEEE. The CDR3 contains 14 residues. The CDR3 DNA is TGTGCCAGCAGCTCGCCCACAGGAGCCGGAGGGGCTTTCTTT. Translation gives CASSSPTGAGGAFF.

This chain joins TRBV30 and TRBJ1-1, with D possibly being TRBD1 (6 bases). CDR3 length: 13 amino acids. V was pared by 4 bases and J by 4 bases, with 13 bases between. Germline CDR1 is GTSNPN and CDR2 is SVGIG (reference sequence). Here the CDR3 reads CAWMGGGGTEAFF. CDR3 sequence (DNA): TGTGCCTGGATGGGCGGGGGCGGCACTGAAGCTTTCTTT.

CDR3 sequence (DNA): TGCGCCAGCAGCTTGGGGGACTTTATCGGAGAGACCCAGTACTTC. This codes for CASSLGDFIGETQYF. The chain carries TRBV5-1 and TRBJ2-5; TRBD2 is a possible D gene (6 bases). The V gene's germline CDR1 is SGHRS and CDR2 YFSETQ. The CDR3 consists of 15 residues. V lost 0 bases to trimming and J lost 4 bases, with 13 bases between them.

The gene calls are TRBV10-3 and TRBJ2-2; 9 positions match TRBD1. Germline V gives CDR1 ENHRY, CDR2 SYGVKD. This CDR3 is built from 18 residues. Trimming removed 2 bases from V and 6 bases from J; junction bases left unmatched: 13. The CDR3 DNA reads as TGTGCCATCAGTGAGAAATCCGGAGGGACAGGGTCCCCCGGGGAGCTGTTTTTT. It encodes CAISEKSGGTGSPGELFF.

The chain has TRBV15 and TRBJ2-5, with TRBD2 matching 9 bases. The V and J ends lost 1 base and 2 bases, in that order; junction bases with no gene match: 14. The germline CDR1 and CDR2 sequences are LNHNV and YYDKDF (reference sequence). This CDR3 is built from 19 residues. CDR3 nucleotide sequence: TGTGCCACCAGCAGAGTGGGCGGTTCCGAGCGGGGGGTTCAAGAGACCCAGTACTTC. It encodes CATSRVGGSERGVQETQYF.

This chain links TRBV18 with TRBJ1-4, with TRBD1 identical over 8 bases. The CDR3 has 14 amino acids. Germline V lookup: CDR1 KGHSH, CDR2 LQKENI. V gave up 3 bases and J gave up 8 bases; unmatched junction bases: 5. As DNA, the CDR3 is TGTGCCAGCTCACCGGACAGGGTCTGGGAAAAACTGTTTTTT. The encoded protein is CASSPDRVWEKLFF. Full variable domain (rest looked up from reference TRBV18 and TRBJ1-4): NAGVMQNPRHLVRRRGQEARLRCSPMKGHSHVYWYRQLPEEGLKFMVYLQKENIIDESGMPKERFSAEFPKEGPSILRIQQVVRGDSAAYFCASSPDRVWEKLFFGSGTQLSVL.

This chain's CDR3 is CASSYSSLGSYEQYF. CDR3 in DNA: TGTGCCAGCAGTTACTCGAGCCTAGGCTCCTACGAGCAGTACTTC. The chain couples TRBV6-5 to TRBJ2-7; D is undetermined. CDR1 is MNHEY and CDR2 is SVGAGI in the germline V gene. V gave up 0 bases and J gave up 0 bases, with 9 bases separating them. The CDR3 length is 15 residues.

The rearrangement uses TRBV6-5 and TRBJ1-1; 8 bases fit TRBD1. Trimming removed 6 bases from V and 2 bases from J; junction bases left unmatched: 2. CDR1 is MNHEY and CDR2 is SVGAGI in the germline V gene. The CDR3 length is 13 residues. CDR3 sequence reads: CASRDRENTEAFF. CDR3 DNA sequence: TGTGCCAGCAGGGACAGGGAAAACACTGAAGCTTTCTTT.

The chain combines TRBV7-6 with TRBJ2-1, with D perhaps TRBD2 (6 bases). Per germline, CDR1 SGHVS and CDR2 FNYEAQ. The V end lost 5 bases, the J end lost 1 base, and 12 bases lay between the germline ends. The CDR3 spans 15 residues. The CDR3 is CASSGDFASYNEQFF. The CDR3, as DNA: TGTGCCAGCAGCGGGGACTTTGCTTCCTACAATGAGCAGTTCTTC. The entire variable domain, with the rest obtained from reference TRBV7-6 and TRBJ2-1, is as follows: GAGVSQSPRYKVTKRGQDVALRCDPISGHVSLYWYRQALGQGPEFLTYFNYEAQQDKSGLPNDRFSAERPEGSISTLTIQRTEQRDSAMYRCASSGDFASYNEQFFGPGTRLTVL.

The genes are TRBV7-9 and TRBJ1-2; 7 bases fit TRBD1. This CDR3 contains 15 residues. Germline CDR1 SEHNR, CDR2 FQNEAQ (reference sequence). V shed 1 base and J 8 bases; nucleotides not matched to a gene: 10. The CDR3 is CASSLGAGGFRGYTF. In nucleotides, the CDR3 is TGTGCCAGCAGCTTAGGAGCAGGGGGTTTTCGGGGCTACACCTTC.